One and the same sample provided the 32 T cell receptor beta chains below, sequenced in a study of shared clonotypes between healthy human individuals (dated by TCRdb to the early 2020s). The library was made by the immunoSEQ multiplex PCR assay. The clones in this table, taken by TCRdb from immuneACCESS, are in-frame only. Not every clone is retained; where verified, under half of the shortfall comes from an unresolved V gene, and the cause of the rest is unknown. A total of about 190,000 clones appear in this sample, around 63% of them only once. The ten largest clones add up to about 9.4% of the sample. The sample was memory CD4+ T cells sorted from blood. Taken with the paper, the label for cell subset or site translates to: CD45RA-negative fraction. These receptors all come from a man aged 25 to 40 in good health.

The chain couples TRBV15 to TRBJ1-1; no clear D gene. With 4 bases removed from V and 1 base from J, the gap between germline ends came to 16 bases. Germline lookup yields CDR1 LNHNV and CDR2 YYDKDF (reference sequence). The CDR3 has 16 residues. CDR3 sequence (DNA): TGTGCCACCAGCAATGGGCCCGGCCGTGGGAACACTGAAGCTTTCTTT. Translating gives CATSNGPGRGNTEAFF.

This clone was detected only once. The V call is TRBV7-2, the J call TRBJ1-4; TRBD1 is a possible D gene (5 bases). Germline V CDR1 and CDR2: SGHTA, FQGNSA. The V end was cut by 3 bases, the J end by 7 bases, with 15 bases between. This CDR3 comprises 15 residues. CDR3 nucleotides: TGTGCCAGCAGCTTTATTCCGGGGGTGGGTGAAAAACTGTTTTTT. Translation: CASSFIPGVGEKLFF.

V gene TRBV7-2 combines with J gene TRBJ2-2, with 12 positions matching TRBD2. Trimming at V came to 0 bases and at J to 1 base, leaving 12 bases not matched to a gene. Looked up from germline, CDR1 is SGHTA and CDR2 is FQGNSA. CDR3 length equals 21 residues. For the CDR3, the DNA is TGTGCCAGCAGCTTAGCGTGGGCTAGCGGGAGGGCCGGGTGGAACACCGGGGAGCTGTTTTTT. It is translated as CASSLAWASGRAGWNTGELFF.

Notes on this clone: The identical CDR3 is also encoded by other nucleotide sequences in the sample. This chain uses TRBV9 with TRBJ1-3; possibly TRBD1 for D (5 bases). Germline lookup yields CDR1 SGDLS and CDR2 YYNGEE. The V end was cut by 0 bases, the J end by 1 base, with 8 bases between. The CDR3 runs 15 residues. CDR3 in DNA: TGTGCCAGCAGCGTAGAGGGGAATTCTGGAAACACCATATATTTT. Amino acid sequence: CASSVEGNSGNTIYF.

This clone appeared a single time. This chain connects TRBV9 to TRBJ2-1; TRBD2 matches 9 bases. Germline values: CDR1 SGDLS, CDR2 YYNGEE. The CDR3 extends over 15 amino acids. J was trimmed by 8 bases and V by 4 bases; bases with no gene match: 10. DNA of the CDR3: TGTGCCAGCAGCCCCCACGCGGGAGGGGTGTATGAGCAGTTCTTC. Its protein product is CASSPHAGGVYEQFF.

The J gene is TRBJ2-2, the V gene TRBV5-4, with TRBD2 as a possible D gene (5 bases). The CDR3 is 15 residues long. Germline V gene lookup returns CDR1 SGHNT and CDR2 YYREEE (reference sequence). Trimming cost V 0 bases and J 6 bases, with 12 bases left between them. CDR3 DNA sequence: TGTGCCAGCAGCTTGGCGGGATCCCACGCCGGGGAGCTGTTTTTT. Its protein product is CASSLAGSHAGELFF.

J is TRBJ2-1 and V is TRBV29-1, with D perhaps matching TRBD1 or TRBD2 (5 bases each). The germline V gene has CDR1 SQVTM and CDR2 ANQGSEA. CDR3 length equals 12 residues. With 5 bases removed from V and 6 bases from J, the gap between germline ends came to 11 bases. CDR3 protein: CSVSPGSNEQFF. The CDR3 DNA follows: TGCAGCGTTTCCCCAGGGAGCAATGAGCAGTTCTTC.

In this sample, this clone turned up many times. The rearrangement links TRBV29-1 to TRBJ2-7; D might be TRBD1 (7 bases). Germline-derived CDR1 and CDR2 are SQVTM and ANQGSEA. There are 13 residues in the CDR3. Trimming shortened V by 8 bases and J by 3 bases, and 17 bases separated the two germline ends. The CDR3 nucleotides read TGCAGCACCTCCGGACAGGACTACTACGAGCAGTACTTC. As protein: CSTSGQDYYEQYF.

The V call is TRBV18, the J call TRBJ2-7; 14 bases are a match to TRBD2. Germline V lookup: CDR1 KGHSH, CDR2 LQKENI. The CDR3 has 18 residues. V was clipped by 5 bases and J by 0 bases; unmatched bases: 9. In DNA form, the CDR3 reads TGTGCCAGCTCATCCACCGGGACTAGCGGGAGTAGCTCCTACGAGCAGTACTTC. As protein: CASSSTGTSGSSSYEQYF.

DNA of the CDR3: TGCGCCAGCAGCCAAGACGGGACTAGGGGGGAGACCCAGTACTTC. Protein product: CASSQDGTRGETQYF. J is TRBJ2-5 and V is TRBV4-1, with 8 bases that match TRBD2. There are 15 residues in the CDR3. Germline V gene data show CDR1 as MGHRA and CDR2 as YSYEKL. Trimming cost V 0 bases and J 5 bases; bases outside gene matches: 5.

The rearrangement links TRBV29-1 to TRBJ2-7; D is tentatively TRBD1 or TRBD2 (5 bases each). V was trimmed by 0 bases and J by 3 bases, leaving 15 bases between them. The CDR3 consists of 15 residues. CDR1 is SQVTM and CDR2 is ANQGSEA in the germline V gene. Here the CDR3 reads CSVEDPGTPSYEQYF. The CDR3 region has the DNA TGCAGCGTTGAAGATCCGGGGACCCCGAGCTACGAGCAGTACTTC.

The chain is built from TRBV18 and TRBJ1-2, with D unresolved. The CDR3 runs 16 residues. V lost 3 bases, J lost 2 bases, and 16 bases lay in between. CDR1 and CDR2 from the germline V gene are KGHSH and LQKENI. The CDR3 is CASSPPASLSNYGYTF. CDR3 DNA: TGTGCCAGCTCACCGCCGGCGAGCCTCTCGAACTATGGCTACACCTTC.

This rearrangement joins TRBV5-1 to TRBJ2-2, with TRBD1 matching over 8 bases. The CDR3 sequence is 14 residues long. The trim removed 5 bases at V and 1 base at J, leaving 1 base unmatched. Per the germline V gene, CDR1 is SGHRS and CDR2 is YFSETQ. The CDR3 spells CASSGTGNTGELFF. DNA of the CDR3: TGCGCCAGCAGTGGGACAGGGAACACCGGGGAGCTGTTTTTT.

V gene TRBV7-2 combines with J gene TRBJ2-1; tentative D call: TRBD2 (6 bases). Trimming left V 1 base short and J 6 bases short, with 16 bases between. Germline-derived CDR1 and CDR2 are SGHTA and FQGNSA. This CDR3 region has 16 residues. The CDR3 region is CASSLESTSRFNEQFF. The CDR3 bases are TGTGCCAGCAGCTTAGAATCTACTAGCCGATTCAATGAGCAGTTCTTC.

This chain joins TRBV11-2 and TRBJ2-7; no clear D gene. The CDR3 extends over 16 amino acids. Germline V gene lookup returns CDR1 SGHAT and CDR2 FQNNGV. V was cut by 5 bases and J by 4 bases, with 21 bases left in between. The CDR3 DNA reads TGTGCCAGCAGCCCAGTTGGGCGGCGGCCCCGGTACGAGCAGTACTTC. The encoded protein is CASSPVGRRPRYEQYF.

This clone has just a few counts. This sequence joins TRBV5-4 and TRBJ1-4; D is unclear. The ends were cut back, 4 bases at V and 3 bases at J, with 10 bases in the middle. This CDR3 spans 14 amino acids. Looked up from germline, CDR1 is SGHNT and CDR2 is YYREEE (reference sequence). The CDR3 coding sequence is TGTGCCAGCAGCACCGTTGCGTCTAATGAAAAACTGTTTTTT. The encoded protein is CASSTVASNEKLFF.

The CDR3 DNA reads as TGTGCCAGCACCCCCCAGGGAGAAGACTATGGCTACACCTTC. Amino acid sequence: CASTPQGEDYGYTF. V is TRBV7-8 and J is TRBJ1-2; D may be TRBD1 (5 bases). The CDR3 length is 14 residues. CDR1 and CDR2 (germline): SGHVS, FQNEAQ. V was cut by 7 bases and J by 3 bases, with 15 bases left in between.

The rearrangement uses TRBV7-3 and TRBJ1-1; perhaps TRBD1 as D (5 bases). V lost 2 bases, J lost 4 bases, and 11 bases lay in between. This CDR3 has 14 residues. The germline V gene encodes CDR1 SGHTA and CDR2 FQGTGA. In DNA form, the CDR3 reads TGTGCCAGCAGCTTACACAGGTCGAGCACTGAAGCTTTCTTT. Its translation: CASSLHRSSTEAFF.

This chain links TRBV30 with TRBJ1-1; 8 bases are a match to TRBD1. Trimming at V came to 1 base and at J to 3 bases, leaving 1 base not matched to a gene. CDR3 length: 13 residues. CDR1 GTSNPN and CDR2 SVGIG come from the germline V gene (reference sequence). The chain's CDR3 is CAWSEDRDTEAFF. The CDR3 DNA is TGTGCCTGGAGTGAGGACAGGGACACTGAAGCTTTCTTT.

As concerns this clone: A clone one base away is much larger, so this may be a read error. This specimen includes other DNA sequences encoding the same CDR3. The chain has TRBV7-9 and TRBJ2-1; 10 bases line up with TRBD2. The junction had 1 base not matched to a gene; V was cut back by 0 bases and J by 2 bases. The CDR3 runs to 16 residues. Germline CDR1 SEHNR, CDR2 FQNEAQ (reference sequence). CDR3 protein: CASSLALAGTYNEQFF. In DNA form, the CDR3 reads TGTGCCAGCAGCTTAGCACTAGCGGGAACCTACAATGAGCAGTTCTTC.

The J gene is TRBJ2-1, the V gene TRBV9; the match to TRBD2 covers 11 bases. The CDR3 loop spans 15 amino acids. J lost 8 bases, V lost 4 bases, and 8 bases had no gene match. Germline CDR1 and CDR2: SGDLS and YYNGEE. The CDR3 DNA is TGTGCCAGCAGCTTTAGCGGGAGGGCCGGAGATGAGCAGTTCTTC. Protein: CASSFSGRAGDEQFF.

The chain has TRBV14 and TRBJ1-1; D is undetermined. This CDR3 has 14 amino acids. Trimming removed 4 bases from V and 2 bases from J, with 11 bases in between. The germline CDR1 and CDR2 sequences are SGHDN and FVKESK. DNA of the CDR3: TGTGCCAGCAGCCGCTTCCGGGGAAACACTGAAGCTTTCTTT. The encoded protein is CASSRFRGNTEAFF.

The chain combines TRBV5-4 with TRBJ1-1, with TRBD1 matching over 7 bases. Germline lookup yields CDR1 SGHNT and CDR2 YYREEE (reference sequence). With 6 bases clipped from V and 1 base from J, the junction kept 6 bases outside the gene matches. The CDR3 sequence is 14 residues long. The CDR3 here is CASTRQGRNTEAFF. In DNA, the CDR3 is TGTGCCAGCACCCGACAGGGAAGGAACACTGAAGCTTTCTTT.

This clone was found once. In DNA, the CDR3 is TGTGCCACCCGGAACGGCAGGGGTACTGAAGCTTTCTTT. Protein: CATRNGRGTEAFF. The chain recombines TRBV15 with TRBJ1-1; the D gene is possibly TRBD1 (6 bases). Germline CDR1 reads LNHNV; CDR2 reads YYDKDF (reference sequence). The CDR3 consists of 13 residues. V was shortened by 8 bases and J by 5 bases, with 15 bases between the two germline ends. Using reference TRBV15 and TRBJ1-1 for the parts outside the CDR3, the full variable domain is DAMVIQNPRYQVTQFGKPVTLSCSQTLNHNVMYWYQQKSSQAPKLLFHYYDKDFNNEADTPDNFQSRRPNTSFCFLDIRSPGLGDTAMYLCATRNGRGTEAFFGQGTRLTVV.

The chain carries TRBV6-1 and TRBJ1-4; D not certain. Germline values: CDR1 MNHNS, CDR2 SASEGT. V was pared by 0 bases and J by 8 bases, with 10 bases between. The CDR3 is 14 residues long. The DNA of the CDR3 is TGTGCCAGCAGTGAAGCCGGACGCTTGGAAAAACTGTTTTTT. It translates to CASSEAGRLEKLFF.

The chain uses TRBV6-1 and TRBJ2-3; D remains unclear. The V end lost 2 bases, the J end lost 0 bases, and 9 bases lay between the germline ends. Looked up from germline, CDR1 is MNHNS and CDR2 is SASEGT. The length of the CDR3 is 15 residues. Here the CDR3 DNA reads TGTGCCAGCAGTGAATACGACGGGAGCACAGATACGCAGTATTTT. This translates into CASSEYDGSTDTQYF.

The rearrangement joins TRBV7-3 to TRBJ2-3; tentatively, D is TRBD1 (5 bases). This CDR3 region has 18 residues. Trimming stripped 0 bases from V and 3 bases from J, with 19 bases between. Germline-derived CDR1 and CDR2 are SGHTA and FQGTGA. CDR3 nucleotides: TGTGCCAGCAGCTTAACCCCCGCGCAGGGTACATGGACAGATACGCAGTATTTT. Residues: CASSLTPAQGTWTDTQYF.

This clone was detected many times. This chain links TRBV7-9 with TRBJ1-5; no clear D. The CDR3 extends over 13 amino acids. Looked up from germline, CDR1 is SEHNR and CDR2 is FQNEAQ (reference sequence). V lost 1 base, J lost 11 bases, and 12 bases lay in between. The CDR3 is CASSLESGGTQHF. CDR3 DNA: TGTGCCAGCAGCTTAGAGTCAGGAGGCACCCAGCATTTT.

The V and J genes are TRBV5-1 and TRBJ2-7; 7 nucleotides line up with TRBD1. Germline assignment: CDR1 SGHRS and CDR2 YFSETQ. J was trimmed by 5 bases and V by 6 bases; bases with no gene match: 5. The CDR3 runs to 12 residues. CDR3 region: CASTYRGDEQYF. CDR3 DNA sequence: TGCGCCAGCACCTACAGGGGAGACGAGCAGTACTTC. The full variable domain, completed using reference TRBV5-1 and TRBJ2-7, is KAGVTQTPRYLIKTRGQQVTLSCSPISGHRSVSWYQQTPGQGLQFLFEYFSETQRNKGNFPGRFSGRQFSNSRSEMNVSTLELGDSALYLCASTYRGDEQYFGPGTRLTVT.

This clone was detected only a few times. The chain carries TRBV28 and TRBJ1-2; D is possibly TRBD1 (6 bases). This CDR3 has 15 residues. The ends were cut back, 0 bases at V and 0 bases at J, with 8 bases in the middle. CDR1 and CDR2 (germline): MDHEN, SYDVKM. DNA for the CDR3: TGTGCCAGCAGTTTATGGAGGGGGGCTAACTATGGCTACACCTTC. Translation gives CASSLWRGANYGYTF.

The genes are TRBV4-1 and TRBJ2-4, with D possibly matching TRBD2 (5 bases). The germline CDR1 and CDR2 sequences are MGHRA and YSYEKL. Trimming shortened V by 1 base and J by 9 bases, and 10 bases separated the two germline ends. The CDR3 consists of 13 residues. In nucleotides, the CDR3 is TGCGCCAGCAGCCAAGGGCGGAGCGGCATTCAGTACTTC. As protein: CASSQGRSGIQYF.

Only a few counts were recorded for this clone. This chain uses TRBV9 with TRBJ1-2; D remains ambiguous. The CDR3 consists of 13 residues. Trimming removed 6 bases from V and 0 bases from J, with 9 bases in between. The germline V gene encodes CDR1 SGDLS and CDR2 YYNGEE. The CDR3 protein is CASTDPTNYGYTF. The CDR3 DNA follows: TGTGCCAGCACAGATCCGACTAACTATGGCTACACCTTC.